Listed below are T cell receptor beta chains from one sample, sequenced in a study of regulatory T cells in long-lasting Graves disease. Via MiXCR, TCRdb re-called the multiplex PCR reads, giving one row per CDR3 protein. This table holds fewer than 650,000 distinct CDR3 sequences, around 15% found once. This sample also appeared in a second study, on T cells in Graves' hyperthyroidism and ophthalmopathy.

This specimen was peripheral blood mononuclear cells (PBMCs), taken at new diagnosis, from a patient treated with antithyroid drugs. All receptors derive from a man between 18 and 29 years old with Graves disease. The CDR3 runs from the conserved cysteine through the conserved F or W. Fields, in order: V gene, D gene, J gene, CDR3 protein. D genes are given only for firm matches.

>TRBV27|.|TRBJ2-7
CASSLATPRDYEQYF
>TRBV13|.|TRBJ1-4
CASSLGGGVTNEKLFF
>TRBV29-1|.|TRBJ1-4
CSHRDGDNEKLFF
>TRBV6-1|TRBD1|TRBJ1-3
CASSRDRVSGNTIYF
>TRBV18|.|TRBJ1-2
CASSPGAHGHGYTF
>TRBV12-3/TRBV12-4|TRBD2|TRBJ2-5
CASSLGLARTLRETQYF
>TRBV7-9|TRBD2|TRBJ2-3
CASSLVSLAAKDTQYF
>TRBV20-1|.|TRBJ2-7
CSARDGGQSLFEQYF
>TRBV29-1|.|TRBJ1-2
CSVEGLRTVNYGYTF
>TRBV9|.|TRBJ2-5
CASSAGLQETQYF
>TRBV20-1|TRBD2|TRBJ2-5
CSARAAGRQETQYF
>TRBV28|.|TRBJ2-1
CASSPQGVEQFF
>TRBV27|TRBD1|TRBJ2-7
CASSAGDRRATEQYF
>TRBV10-3|.|TRBJ1-4
CAISDGIMGSGSEKLFF
>TRBV12-3/TRBV12-4|.|TRBJ1-6
CASAPGGGLSPLHF
>TRBV15|.|TRBJ1-6
CATSRDGDGSPLHF
>TRBV7-9|.|TRBJ2-2
CASSSRTYTGELFF
>TRBV5-1|TRBD1|TRBJ1-5
CASSLEAGGADQPQHF
>TRBV7-9|.|TRBJ1-5
CASSAPGAGADSNQPQHF
>TRBV4-2|TRBD1|TRBJ1-3
CASRSGTGVSGNTIYF
>TRBV19|TRBD1|TRBJ1-2
CASTPFRRQGGYGYTF
>TRBV5-1|.|TRBJ1-4
CASSFETRGEKLFF
>TRBV2|TRBD2|TRBJ2-2
CASRFRRLAGGTGELFF
>TRBV28|.|TRBJ1-1
CASSLFRGRANTEAFF
>TRBV11-2|TRBD2|TRBJ2-5
CASSSRETSTRETQYF
>TRBV20-1|.|TRBJ2-2
CSARGRVTGELFF
>TRBV28|TRBD2|TRBJ2-2
CASGAGGSGTGELFF
>TRBV30|.|TRBJ1-4
CAWSGQLNEKLFF
>TRBV28|TRBD1|TRBJ2-7
CASRPRTGVIYEQYF
>TRBV28|TRBD1|TRBJ1-2
CASSRVDRVVWDHGYTF
>TRBV7-2|TRBD2|TRBJ2-1
CASSPQPAGRHNEQFF
>TRBV28|TRBD1|TRBJ1-3
CASRNGQGPTTGYF
>TRBV2|TRBD2|TRBJ2-2
CASSAALAGGSNTGELFF
>TRBV11-2|TRBD2|TRBJ2-7
CASSPKSGGFYEQYF
>TRBV7-9|.|TRBJ1-1
CASSTYRDNTEAFF
>TRBV20-1|.|TRBJ1-1
CSARDQGSQAAFF
>TRBV12-3/TRBV12-4|.|TRBJ2-1
CASSLSGGYNEQFF
>TRBV7-8|.|TRBJ2-7
CASSLGRGEYEQYF
>TRBV6-2/TRBV6-3|.|TRBJ1-1
CASSYGQTEAFF
>TRBV11-1|TRBD2|TRBJ2-5
CASSLEGLAGAYDQETQYF
>TRBV27|TRBD1|TRBJ2-7
CASSTHTTGGVSYEQYF
>TRBV19|.|TRBJ2-3
CASSPDTTDTQYF
>TRBV10-3|TRBD1|TRBJ2-7
CATSGQGRIYEQYF
>TRBV20-1|.|TRBJ1-5
CSARAGADHQPQHF
>TRBV5-1|TRBD1|TRBJ2-1
CASSLPLTGGLVDEQFF
>TRBV10-3|TRBD2|TRBJ2-3
CAIRRTVLPGTSNTQYF
>TRBV28|.|TRBJ1-5
CASSLNRVDSNQPQHF
>TRBV5-1|.|TRBJ1-1
CASGVWNTEAFF
>TRBV12-3/TRBV12-4|TRBD2|TRBJ2-2
CASSKATSGANTGELFF
>TRBV9|.|TRBJ2-1
CASSPRGQRNNEQFF
>TRBV27|.|TRBJ1-1
CASSRRGTEAFF
>TRBV11-1|TRBD2|TRBJ2-5
CASSFTSGNVGTQYF